The T cell receptor (beta chain) described here comes from a study of human T cells and chemical hapten exposure. TCRdb recomputed calls from the RACE reads with MiXCR, one row per CDR3 protein. This table has tens of thousands of distinct CDR3 sequences, approximately 10% appearing once. The time point: patch test 1, 2 weeks after DPC sensitization. Treatment of the sample: therapeutic diphenylcyclopropenone sensitization with weekly scalp DPC. CDR3 length: 13 amino acids. CDR1 is MNHEY, CDR2 SVGEGT, per germline. Between the trimmed V and J ends, which lost 2 bases and 6 bases, there was a span of 11 bases.

The specimen was whole blood, collected in connection with sensitization to the hapten diphenylcyclopropenone (DPC). This TCR was sampled from a man aged 40-55 years with alopecia areata. Some clones in this sample may be carry-over from other donors' samples. V is TRBV6-2 or TRBV6-3 and J is TRBJ2-7; TRBD2 is a possible D gene (5 bases). CDR3 protein: CASSYHPGSEQYF. CDR3 nucleotides: TGTGCCAGCAGTTACCATCCGGGGAGCGAGCAGTACTTC.